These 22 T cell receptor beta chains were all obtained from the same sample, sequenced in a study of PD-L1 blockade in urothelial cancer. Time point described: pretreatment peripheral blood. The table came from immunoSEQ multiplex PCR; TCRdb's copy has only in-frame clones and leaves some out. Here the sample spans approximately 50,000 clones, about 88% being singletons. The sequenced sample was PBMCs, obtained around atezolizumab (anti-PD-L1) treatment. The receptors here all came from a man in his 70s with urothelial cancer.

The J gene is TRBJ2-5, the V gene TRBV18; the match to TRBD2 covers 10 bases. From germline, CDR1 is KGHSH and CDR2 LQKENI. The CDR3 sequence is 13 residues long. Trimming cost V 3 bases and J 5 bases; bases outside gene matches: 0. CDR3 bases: TGTGCCAGCTCACCGGGACTAGCGGAGACCCAGTACTTC. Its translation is CASSPGLAETQYF.

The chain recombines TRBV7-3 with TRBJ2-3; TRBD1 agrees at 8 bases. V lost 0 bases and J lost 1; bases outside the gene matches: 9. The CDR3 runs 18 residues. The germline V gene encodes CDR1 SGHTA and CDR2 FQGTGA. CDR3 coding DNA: TGTGCCAGCAGCTTAACGGCTAATATGGGACAGGGCACAGATACGCAGTATTTT. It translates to CASSLTANMGQGTDTQYF.

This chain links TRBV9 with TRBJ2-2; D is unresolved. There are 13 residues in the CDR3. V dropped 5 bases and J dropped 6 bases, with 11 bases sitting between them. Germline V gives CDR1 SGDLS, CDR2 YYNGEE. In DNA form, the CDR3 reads TGTGCCAGCAGTCGAAACTCCCCCGGGGAGCTGTTTTTT. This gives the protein CASSRNSPGELFF. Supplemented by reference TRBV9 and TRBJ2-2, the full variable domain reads DSGVTQTPKHLITATGQRVTLRCSPRSGDLSVYWYQQSLDQGLQFLIQYYNGEERAKGNILERFSAQQFPDLHSELNLSSLELGDSALYFCASSRNSPGELFFGEGSRLTVL.

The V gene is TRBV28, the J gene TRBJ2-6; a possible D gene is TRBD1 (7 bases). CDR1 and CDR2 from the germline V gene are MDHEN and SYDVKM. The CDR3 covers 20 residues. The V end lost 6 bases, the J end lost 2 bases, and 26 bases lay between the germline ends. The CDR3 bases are TGTGCCAGCAGGGAGAGGCTGGGGGGACAGAACTCGGCTGGGGCCAACGTCCTGACTTTC. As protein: CASRERLGGQNSAGANVLTF.

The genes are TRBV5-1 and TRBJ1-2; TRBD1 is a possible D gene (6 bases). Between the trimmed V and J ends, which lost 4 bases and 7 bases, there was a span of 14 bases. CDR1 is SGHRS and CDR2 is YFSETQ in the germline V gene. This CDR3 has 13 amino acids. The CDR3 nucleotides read TGCGCCAGCAGCCCCCACAGGGAGGGTGGCTACACCTTC. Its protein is CASSPHREGGYTF.

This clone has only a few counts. The CDR3 loop is CASSSRNTGELFF. The DNA of the CDR3 is TGTGCCAGCAGTTCCCGGAACACCGGGGAGCTGTTTTTT. This chain connects TRBV7-3 to TRBJ2-2; D remains ambiguous. V shed 6 bases and J shed 1 base, with 6 bases lying between them. Germline CDR1 and CDR2: SGHTA and FQGTGA. This CDR3 region has 13 residues.

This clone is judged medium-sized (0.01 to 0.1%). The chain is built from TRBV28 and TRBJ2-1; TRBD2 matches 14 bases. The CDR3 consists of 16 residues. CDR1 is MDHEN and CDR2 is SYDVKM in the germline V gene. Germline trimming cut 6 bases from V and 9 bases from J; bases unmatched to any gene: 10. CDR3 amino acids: CASRQPGTSGRLEQFF. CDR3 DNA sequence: TGTGCCAGCAGGCAACCGGGGACTAGCGGGAGACTTGAGCAGTTCTTC.

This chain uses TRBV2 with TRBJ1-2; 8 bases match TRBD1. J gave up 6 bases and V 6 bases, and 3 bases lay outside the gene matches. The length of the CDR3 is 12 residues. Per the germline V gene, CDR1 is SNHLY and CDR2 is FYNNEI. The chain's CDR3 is CASSYRGNGYTF. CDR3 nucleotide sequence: TGTGCCAGCAGCTACAGGGGGAATGGCTACACCTTC. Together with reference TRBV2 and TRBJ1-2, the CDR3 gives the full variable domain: EPEVTQTPSHQVTQMGQEVILRCVPISNHLYFYWYRQILGQKVEFLVSFYNNEISEKSEIFDDQFSVERPDGSNFTLKIRSTKLEDSAMYFCASSYRGNGYTFGSGTRLTVV.

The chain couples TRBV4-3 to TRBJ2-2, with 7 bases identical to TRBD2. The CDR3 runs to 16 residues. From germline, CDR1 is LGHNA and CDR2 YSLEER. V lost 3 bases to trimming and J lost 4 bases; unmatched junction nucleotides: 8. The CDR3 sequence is CASSHAALAATGELFF. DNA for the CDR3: TGCGCCAGCAGCCATGCAGCTCTAGCGGCCACCGGGGAGCTGTTTTTT.

The CDR3 here is CASSPGVAGNNEQFF. DNA of the CDR3: TGTGCCAGCAGCCCTGGGGTAGCGGGGAACAATGAGCAGTTCTTC. J is TRBJ2-1 and V is TRBV7-8; 8 bases fit TRBD2. Germline V gene lookup returns CDR1 SGHVS and CDR2 FQNEAQ. This CDR3 has 15 residues. V gave up 5 bases and J gave up 5 bases; unmatched junction bases: 8.

The CDR3 DNA reads as TGCGCCAGCAGCTTCGGCGGGGGAGGGAATGAGCAGTTCTTC. It yields the protein CASSFGGGGNEQFF. The chain combines TRBV5-1 with TRBJ2-1, with 7 bases that match TRBD2. The ends lost 2 bases at V and 7 bases at J; junction bases unmatched: 6. The CDR3 is 14 amino acids. Germline V gene lookup returns CDR1 SGHRS and CDR2 YFSETQ.

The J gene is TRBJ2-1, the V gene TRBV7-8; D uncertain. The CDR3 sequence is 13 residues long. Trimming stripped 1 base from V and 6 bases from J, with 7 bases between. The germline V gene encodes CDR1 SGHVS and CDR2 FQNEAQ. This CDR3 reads CASSLGLPNEQFF. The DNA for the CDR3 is TGTGCCAGCAGCTTAGGACTCCCCAATGAGCAGTTCTTC. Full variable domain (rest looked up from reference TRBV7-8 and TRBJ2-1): GAGVSQSPRYKVAKRGQDVALRCDPISGHVSLFWYQQALGQGPEFLTYFQNEAQLDKSGLPSDRFFAERPEGSVSTLKIQRTQQEDSAVYLCASSLGLPNEQFFGPGTRLTVL.

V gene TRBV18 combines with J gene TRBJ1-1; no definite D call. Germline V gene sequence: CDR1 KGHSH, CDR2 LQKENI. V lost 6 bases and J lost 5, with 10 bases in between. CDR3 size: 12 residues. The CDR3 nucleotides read TGTGCCAGCTCCCCGATCCGGACTGAAGCTTTCTTT. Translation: CASSPIRTEAFF.

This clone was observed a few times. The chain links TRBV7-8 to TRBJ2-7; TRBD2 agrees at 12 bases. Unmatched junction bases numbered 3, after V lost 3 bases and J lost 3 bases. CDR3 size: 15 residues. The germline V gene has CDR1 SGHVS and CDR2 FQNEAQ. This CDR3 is CASSFRLAGVYEQYF. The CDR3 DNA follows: TGTGCCAGCAGCTTCCGACTAGCGGGAGTCTACGAGCAGTACTTC.

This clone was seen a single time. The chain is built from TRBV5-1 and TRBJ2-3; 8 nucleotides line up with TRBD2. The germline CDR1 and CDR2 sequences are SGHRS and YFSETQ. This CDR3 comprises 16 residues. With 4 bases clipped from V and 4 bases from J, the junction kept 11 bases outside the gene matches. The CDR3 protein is CASSADGGGPPDTQYF. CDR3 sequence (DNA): TGCGCCAGCAGCGCCGACGGGGGGGGGCCTCCAGATACGCAGTATTTT. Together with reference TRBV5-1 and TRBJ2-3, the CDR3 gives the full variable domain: KAGVTQTPRYLIKTRGQQVTLSCSPISGHRSVSWYQQTPGQGLQFLFEYFSETQRNKGNFPGRFSGRQFSNSRSEMNVSTLELGDSALYLCASSADGGGPPDTQYFGPGTRLTVL.

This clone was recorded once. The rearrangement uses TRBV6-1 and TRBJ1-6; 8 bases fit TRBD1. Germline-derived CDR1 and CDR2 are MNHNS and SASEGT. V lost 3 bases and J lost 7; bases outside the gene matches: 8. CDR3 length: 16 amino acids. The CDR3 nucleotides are TGTGCCAGCAGTGATCGTATGGACAGGGCCAATTCACCCCTCCACTTT. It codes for CASSDRMDRANSPLHF.

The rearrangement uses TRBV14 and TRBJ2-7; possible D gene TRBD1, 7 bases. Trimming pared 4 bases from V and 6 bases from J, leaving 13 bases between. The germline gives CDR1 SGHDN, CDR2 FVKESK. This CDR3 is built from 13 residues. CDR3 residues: CASSRHRGGEQYF. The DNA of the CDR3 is TGTGCCAGCAGCCGGCACAGGGGAGGCGAGCAGTACTTC.

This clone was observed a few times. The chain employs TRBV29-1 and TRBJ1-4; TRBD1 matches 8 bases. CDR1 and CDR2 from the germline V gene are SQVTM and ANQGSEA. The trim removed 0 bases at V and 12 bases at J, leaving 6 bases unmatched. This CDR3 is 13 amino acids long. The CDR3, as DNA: TGCAGCGTTGAAGATAGGACAGGGCGCGAACTGTTTTTT. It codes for CSVEDRTGRELFF.

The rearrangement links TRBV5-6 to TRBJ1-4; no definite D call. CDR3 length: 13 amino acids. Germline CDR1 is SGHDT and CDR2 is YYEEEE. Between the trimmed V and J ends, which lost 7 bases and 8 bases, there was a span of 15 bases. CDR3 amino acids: CASGKDRREKLFF. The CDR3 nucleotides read TGTGCCAGCGGAAAGGACCGGAGGGAAAAACTGTTTTTT.

The CDR3 here is CASSFGGGGGTEAFF. In nucleotides, the CDR3 is TGTGCCAGCAGTTTTGGGGGGGGTGGAGGCACTGAAGCTTTCTTT. V gene TRBV27 combines with J gene TRBJ1-1, with D maybe TRBD1 (5 bases). V lost 3 bases to trimming and J lost 4 bases, with 15 bases between them. Germline lookup yields CDR1 MNHEY and CDR2 SMNVEV (reference sequence). The CDR3 contains 15 residues.

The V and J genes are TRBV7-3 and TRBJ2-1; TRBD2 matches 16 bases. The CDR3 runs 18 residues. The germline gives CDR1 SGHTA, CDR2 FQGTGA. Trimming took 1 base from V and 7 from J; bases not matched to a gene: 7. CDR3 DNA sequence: TGTGCCAGCAGCTTAAGACCCCAGGGACTAGCGGGAGGGAATGAGCAGTTCTTC. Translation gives CASSLRPQGLAGGNEQFF. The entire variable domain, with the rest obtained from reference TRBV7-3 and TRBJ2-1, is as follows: GAGVSQTPSNKVTEKGKYVELRCDPISGHTALYWYRQSLGQGPEFLIYFQGTGAADDSGLPNDRFFAVRPEGSVSTLKIQRTERGDSAVYLCASSLRPQGLAGGNEQFFGPGTRLTVL.

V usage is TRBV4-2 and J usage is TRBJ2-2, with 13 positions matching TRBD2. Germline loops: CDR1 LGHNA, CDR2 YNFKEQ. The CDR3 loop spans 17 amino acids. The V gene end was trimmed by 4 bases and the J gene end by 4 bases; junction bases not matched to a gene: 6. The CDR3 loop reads CASSRETSGGGTGELFF. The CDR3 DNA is TGTGCCAGCAGCCGAGAAACTAGCGGGGGGGGCACCGGGGAGCTGTTTTTT.